Detailed here is one TCR beta chain. This sample is drawn from a study of blood T cell repertoires in COVID-19. Only in-frame clones appear in the TCRdb table, and some are missing; sequencing was by immunoSEQ multiplex PCR. The sample has 120,000 or so clones, about four fifths seen once. In germline, CDR1 is SGHAT, CDR2 FQDESV (reference sequence). This CDR3 is built from 13 residues. Trimming took 4 bases from V and 3 from J; bases not matched to a gene: 3. This sequence originates from a man in his 60s with active or convalescent COVID-19. The sequenced sample was peripheral blood. The rearrangement uses TRBV11-1 and TRBJ2-7; 7 positions agree with TRBD1. In nucleotides, the CDR3 is TGTGCCAGCAGCTCCTACAGGGGCTACGAGCAGTACTTC. Translation gives CASSSYRGYEQYF.